A selection of T cell receptor beta chains follows, all from one sample in a study of T cell repertoires in cytomegalovirus infection. No antigens are known for them. TCRdb independently ran MiXCR on the reads; one entry per CDR3 protein. Here the sample spans around 230,000 distinct CDR3 sequences, 30% to 45% being singletons. Sequenced material: CD8+ T cells from cultured PBMCs, taken from culture after CMV antigen stimulation. Receptors originate from a human donor in good health (CMV status not recorded). Some clones in this sample may be carry-over from other donors' samples. CDR3s include the opening cysteine and the closing phenylalanine or tryptophan. Fields, in order: clone size, J gene, V gene, D gene, CDR3 DNA, CDR3 protein. A D gene is named only where the DNA matches it firmly. Some rows have no size entry. The others give once, few or many, or a class for an expanded clone.

>few|TRBJ1-1|TRBV10-3|.
TGTGCCATCAGGGACGGCATGAACACTGAAGCTTTCTTT
CAIRDGMNTEAFF
>many|TRBJ1-3|TRBV6-6|.
TGTGCCAGCAGTTACGCTGACAGAACTGGAAACACCATATATTTT
CASSYADRTGNTIYF
>.|TRBJ1-1|TRBV27|TRBD1
TGTGCCAGCAGTACAGGGGCCGGCACTGAAGCTTTCTTT
CASSTGAGTEAFF
>.|TRBJ2-1|TRBV11-1|.
TGTGCCAGCAGCCCCAGACCGGGACAAAGGAATGAGCAGTTCTTC
CASSPRPGQRNEQFF
>.|TRBJ2-7|TRBV28|.
TGTGCCAGCAGTTTATCTGTTCGCTTCGACGAGCAGTACTTC
CASSLSVRFDEQYF
>.|TRBJ2-3|TRBV10-3|.
TGTGCCATCAGTGAGTCGATGGGAGATACGCAGTATTTT
CAISESMGDTQYF
>many|TRBJ2-1|TRBV7-6|TRBD2
TGTGCCAGCATCCCCGGGCTAGCGGGGCTAGATGAGCAGTTCTTC
CASIPGLAGLDEQFF
>few|TRBJ2-5|TRBV7-9|.
TGTGCCAGCAGCTCCAACAGGGTAATTCGTGAGACCCAGTACTTC
CASSSNRVIRETQYF
>few|TRBJ2-1|TRBV7-9|.
TGTGCCAGCAGCCCTCCCCTGGTCGGCAATGAGCAGTTCTTC
CASSPPLVGNEQFF
>.|TRBJ2-3|TRBV7-9|TRBD2
TGTGCCAGCAGCGGGGACTACACAGATACGCAGTATTTT
CASSGDYTDTQYF
>.|TRBJ2-1|TRBV7-6|TRBD2
TGTGCCAGCAGCCATCATAGCGGGAGCTCCTACAATGAGCAGTTCTTC
CASSHHSGSSYNEQFF
>.|TRBJ2-7|TRBV10-3|.
TGTGCCATTTCTCCTCAACGGGACAACTACTACGAGCAGTACTTC
CAISPQRDNYYEQYF
>.|TRBJ2-3|TRBV4-1|.
TGCGCCAGCAGCCAAGATGGGCCCTACACCGATACGCAGTATTTT
CASSQDGPYTDTQYF
>.|TRBJ1-6|TRBV15|TRBD1
TGTGCCACCAGCAGGGACAGGGGGGTTACTTCACCCCTCCACTTT
CATSRDRGVTSPLHF
>.|TRBJ1-4|TRBV10-2|.
TGCGCCAGCAGGACACCCGGCACTAATGAAAAACTGTTTTTT
CASRTPGTNEKLFF
>many|TRBJ2-2|TRBV7-2|.
TGTGCCAGCAGCCCCAGGGAGCGATCGAACACCGGGGAGCTGTTTTTT
CASSPRERSNTGELFF
>.|TRBJ2-7|TRBV11-2|.
TGTGCCAGCAGCATTTACCGGGACAAGTCCTACGAGCAGTACTTC
CASSIYRDKSYEQYF
>.|TRBJ2-7|TRBV5-6|.
TGTGCCAGCAGCTTACCAGGAAAGGGTACGTACGAGCAGTACTTC
CASSLPGKGTYEQYF
>.|TRBJ2-5|TRBV7-3|TRBD2
TGTGCCAGCAGCCTACAGAGCGGGGAAGAGACCCAGTACTTC
CASSLQSGEETQYF
>few|TRBJ1-1|TRBV11-1|TRBD1
TGTGCCAGCAGTTCTGACAGGGGGCGAGAAACTGAAGCTTTCTTT
CASSSDRGRETEAFF
>.|TRBJ1-2|TRBV2|.
TGTGCCAGCAGTGGAGCAGGGAGCAGCTATGGCTACACCTTC
CASSGAGSSYGYTF
>.|TRBJ2-3|TRBV7-6|TRBD2
TGTGCCAGCAGCTTAGCTGGACTAGCGGGAACCATCACAGATACGCAGTATTTT
CASSLAGLAGTITDTQYF
>.|TRBJ2-7|TRBV14|TRBD1
TGTGCCAGCAGCCGGGACAGGGCCTACGAGCAGTACTTC
CASSRDRAYEQYF
>.|TRBJ2-1|TRBV27|.
TGTGCCAGCAGTTTTACGGGGGACTCCTACAATGAGCAGTTCTTC
CASSFTGDSYNEQFF
>.|TRBJ2-2|TRBV5-1|TRBD1
TGCGCCAGCAGCTTTACAGGGGGCGAGGCCGGGGAGCTGTTTTTT
CASSFTGGEAGELFF
>few|TRBJ1-1|TRBV7-3|TRBD1
TGTGCCAGCAGCTTAAGAGGGACAGGGAGCACTGAAGCTTTCTTT
CASSLRGTGSTEAFF
>.|TRBJ2-1|TRBV7-9|.
TGTGCCAGCAGCTTAAGCCACCACTACAATGAGCAGTTCTTC
CASSLSHHYNEQFF
>.|TRBJ2-3|TRBV4-1|TRBD2
TGCGCCAGCAGCGGATACGGGACTAGCGGGAGCACAGATACGCAGTATTTT
CASSGYGTSGSTDTQYF
>.|TRBJ2-7|TRBV7-3|.
TGTGCCAGCAGCTTATCGTCGGGGCCCCGCTACGAGCAGTACTTC
CASSLSSGPRYEQYF
>.|TRBJ2-6|TRBV6-2/TRBV6-3|TRBD1
TGTGCCAGCAGTACTAAGGGGGCAGGGGCCAACGTCCTGACTTTC
CASSTKGAGANVLTF
>.|TRBJ1-6|TRBV7-3|.
TGTGCAAGCAGCTTAGTGGACCTCTCCTATAATTCACCCCTCCACTTT
CASSLVDLSYNSPLHF
>.|TRBJ2-4|TRBV15|.
TGTGCCACCCGGGGAGGTTCGGGGAAAAACATTCAGTACTTC
CATRGGSGKNIQYF
>.|TRBJ2-1|TRBV7-9|TRBD2
TGTGCCAGCAGCTTAATAGCGGGGGACTACAATGAGCAGTTCTTC
CASSLIAGDYNEQFF
>.|TRBJ1-5|TRBV4-1|.
TGCGCCAGCAGCCAGATAGGGGACGGTCTCAATCAGCCCCAGCATTTT
CASSQIGDGLNQPQHF
>.|TRBJ1-1|TRBV30|.
TGTGCCTGGAGGGTGGGGACCGTCGTCAACACTGAAGCTTTCTTT
CAWRVGTVVNTEAFF
>few|TRBJ2-5|TRBV27|TRBD2
TGTGCCAGCAGTTTACTAGCGGGGGGCCCCGGAGAGACCCAGTACTTC
CASSLLAGGPGETQYF
>few|TRBJ1-1|TRBV29-1|.
TGCAGCGTTCGGGTTCAGGACACTGAAGCTTTCTTT
CSVRVQDTEAFF
>few|TRBJ1-1|TRBV28|.
TGTGCCAGCAGTTTCTATGGGGAGGGCACTGAAGCTTTCTTT
CASSFYGEGTEAFF
>few|TRBJ2-2|TRBV29-1|.
TGCAGCCCTCCCATGTGGAGCTTTACCGCGAACACCGGGGAGCTGTTTTTT
CSPPMWSFTANTGELFF
>.|TRBJ2-4|TRBV7-9|.
TGTGCCAGCAGCCCCGGGACGCTATTAGCCAAAAACATTCAGTACTTC
CASSPGTLLAKNIQYF
>.|TRBJ2-1|TRBV20-1|TRBD1
TGCAGTGCTAGTTATTTAACCGGGACAGGGAGTGAGCAGTTCTTC
CSASYLTGTGSEQFF
>.|TRBJ2-7|TRBV13|TRBD2
TGTGCCAGCAGCTCTGGACTAGCGGGTCGTACCTACGAGCAGTACTTC
CASSSGLAGRTYEQYF
>.|TRBJ1-5|TRBV27|.
TGTGCCAACAGTTTCTATAGCAATCAGCCCCAGCATTTT
CANSFYSNQPQHF
>.|TRBJ1-5|TRBV7-8|.
TGTGCCAGCAGCTTAGATCAGCCCCAGCATTTT
CASSLDQPQHF
>few|TRBJ1-6|TRBV10-3|.
TGTGCCATCAGTGAGTCGACAACGGGGGGCAGGTCACCCCTCCACTTT
CAISESTTGGRSPLHF